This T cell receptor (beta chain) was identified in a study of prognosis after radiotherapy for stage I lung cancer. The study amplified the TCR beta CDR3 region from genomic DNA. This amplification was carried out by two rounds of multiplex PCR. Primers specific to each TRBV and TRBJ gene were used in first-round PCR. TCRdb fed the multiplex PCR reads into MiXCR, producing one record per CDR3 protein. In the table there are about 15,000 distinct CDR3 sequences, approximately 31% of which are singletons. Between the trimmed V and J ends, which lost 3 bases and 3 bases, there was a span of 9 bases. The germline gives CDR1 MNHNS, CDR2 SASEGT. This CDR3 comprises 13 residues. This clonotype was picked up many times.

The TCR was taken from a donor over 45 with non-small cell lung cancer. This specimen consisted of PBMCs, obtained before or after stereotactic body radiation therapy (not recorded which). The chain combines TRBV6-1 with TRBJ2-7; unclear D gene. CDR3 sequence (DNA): TGTGCCAGCAGTGAGTTCGGCATCTACGAGCAGTACTTC. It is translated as CASSEFGIYEQYF.